Below, 20 T cell receptor beta chains from the same sample are listed, as sequenced in a study of cytomegalovirus exposure and HLA in healthy donors (dated by TCRdb to between 2016 and 2019). Library preparation used the immunoSEQ multiplex PCR assay. A mixture of 60 forward primers for TCR Vbeta segments and 13 reverse primers for TCR Jbeta segments was used in the multiplex PCR. The table comes from immuneACCESS by way of TCRdb, which keeps in-frame sequences with V and J called. Part of the clones is missing from these tables; in studies checked, under half for an unresolved V gene and the rest for unknown reasons. The sample includes about 94,000 clones, with roughly 78% observed a single time. The top ten clones comprise roughly 0.71% of the sample. Sequencing used PBMCs. Receptors originate from a woman aged 55-70 years in good health and CMV-seronegative.

The V call is TRBV7-2, the J call TRBJ1-1; 9 nucleotides align to TRBD1. V was pared by 1 base and J by 5 bases, with 5 bases of the junction left unmatched. There are 15 residues in the CDR3. The germline gives CDR1 SGHTA, CDR2 FQGNSA. CDR3 nucleotides: TGTGCCAGCAGCTTAGTACAGGGGGCAGGGACTGAAGCTTTCTTT. Translated, it gives CASSLVQGAGTEAFF.

V usage is TRBV5-1 and J usage is TRBJ1-2; no reliable D call. V lost 4 bases to trimming and J lost 2 bases, with 6 bases between them. The V gene's germline CDR1 is SGHRS and CDR2 YFSETQ. The CDR3 spans 12 residues. The CDR3 DNA is TGCGCCAGCAGCCTACAGAACTATGGCTACACCTTC. Its protein is CASSLQNYGYTF.

The chain employs TRBV2 and TRBJ2-4, with D uncertain. The CDR3 spans 14 residues. Trimming removed 5 bases from V and 0 bases from J, with 8 bases in between. The germline V gene has CDR1 SNHLY and CDR2 FYNNEI. The CDR3 DNA sequence: TGTGCCAGCAGTCTTATCTTAGCCAAAAACATTCAGTACTTC. It codes for CASSLILAKNIQYF.

The chain links TRBV5-6 to TRBJ2-5, with a weak D call TRBD2 (7 bases). Germline CDR1 and CDR2: SGHDT and YYEEEE. The CDR3 covers 17 residues. V was pared by 4 bases and J by 1 base, with 20 bases between. In DNA, the CDR3 is TGTGCCAGCAGCACACTGGGGGGGAGGGGGTTCCAAGAGACCCAGTACTTC. Amino acids: CASSTLGGRGFQETQYF.

The gene calls are TRBV4-3 and TRBJ2-1; 11 bases are a match to TRBD2. The CDR3 has 16 residues. The germline V gene has CDR1 LGHNA and CDR2 YSLEER. V shed 0 bases, J shed 7 bases, and the junction held 5 bases outside the gene matches. CDR3 region: CASSQELAGAQNEQFF. CDR3 bases: TGCGCCAGCAGCCAAGAACTAGCGGGAGCCCAAAATGAGCAGTTCTTC.

The J gene is TRBJ2-1, the V gene TRBV2, with D uncertain. Germline V gene sequence: CDR1 SNHLY, CDR2 FYNNEI. This CDR3 has 15 residues. Trimming cost V 9 bases and J 0 bases, with 15 bases left between them. The CDR3 region has the DNA TGTGCCAGTTCGACCCTAGTTCGCTCCTACAATGAGCAGTTCTTC. Residues: CASSTLVRSYNEQFF. Full variable domain (outside the CDR3, taken from reference TRBV2 and TRBJ2-1): EPEVTQTPSHQVTQMGQEVILRCVPISNHLYFYWYRQILGQKVEFLVSFYNNEISEKSEIFDDQFSVERPDGSNFTLKIRSTKLEDSAMYFCASSTLVRSYNEQFFGPGTRLTVL.

The gene calls are TRBV11-2 and TRBJ1-2, with 8 nucleotides matching TRBD1. The trim removed 5 bases at V and 1 base at J, leaving 3 bases unmatched. Germline V lookup: CDR1 SGHAT, CDR2 FQNNGV. CDR3 size: 14 residues. The CDR3 coding sequence is TGTGCCAGCAGCCCGGGACAGGTTAACTATGGCTACACCTTC. Encoded protein: CASSPGQVNYGYTF.

The chain recombines TRBV27 with TRBJ2-7; no firm D call. This CDR3 region has 14 residues. V dropped 3 bases and J dropped 2 bases, with 11 bases sitting between them. Germline V gene sequence: CDR1 MNHEY, CDR2 SMNVEV (reference sequence). CDR3 sequence reads: CASSFKTGTYEQYF. CDR3 in DNA: TGTGCCAGCAGTTTCAAGACTGGCACCTACGAGCAGTACTTC.

V is TRBV7-9 and J is TRBJ2-2, with TRBD2 as a possible D gene (5 bases). The germline CDR1 and CDR2 sequences are SEHNR and FQNEAQ (reference sequence). The CDR3 has 13 residues. The germline V and J ends were trimmed by 0 bases and 6 bases, with 5 bases remaining between them. The CDR3 nucleotides read TGTGCCAGCAGCTTAGCAGCGGCCGGGGAGCTGTTTTTT. Protein sequence: CASSLAAAGELFF.

The chain carries TRBV30 and TRBJ1-2; maybe TRBD1 (5 bases). This CDR3 comprises 14 residues. The V and J ends lost 0 bases and 5 bases respectively, with 13 bases between them. Germline CDR1 and CDR2: GTSNPN and SVGIG (reference sequence). CDR3 region: CAWSVQVRAYGYTF. DNA for the CDR3: TGTGCCTGGAGTGTACAAGTCAGGGCATATGGCTACACCTTC.

This clone was seen only once. CDR3 sequence (DNA): TGTGCCAGCAGCTTTGAGTCGGCAGGGAGGCTTTCGACGACGGAGCAGTACTTC. Residues: CASSFESAGRLSTTEQYF. The chain couples TRBV5-4 to TRBJ2-7; weak D call: TRBD2 (6 bases). This CDR3 region has 18 residues. The ends were cut back, 2 bases at V and 7 bases at J, with 28 bases in the middle. Germline V lookup: CDR1 SGHNT, CDR2 YYREEE (reference sequence).

J is TRBJ1-1 and V is TRBV19, with D perhaps TRBD1 (6 bases). Trimming pared 9 bases from V and 1 base from J, leaving 15 bases between. Germline V gene lookup returns CDR1 LNHDA and CDR2 SQIVND (reference sequence). The CDR3 length is 14 residues. CDR3 amino acids: CASAPGRGNTEAFF. The DNA of the CDR3 is TGTGCCAGCGCCCCCGGCAGGGGGAACACTGAAGCTTTCTTT.

CDR3 bases: TGTGCCAGCAGCTCGGGCAGGGAGGGATTTGCAGATACGCAGTATTTT. Encoded protein: CASSSGREGFADTQYF. This chain connects TRBV5-6 to TRBJ2-3, with 7 positions matching TRBD2. The CDR3 has 16 residues. V shed 3 bases and J 4 bases; nucleotides not matched to a gene: 11. Germline loops: CDR1 SGHDT, CDR2 YYEEEE. The full variable domain, completed using reference TRBV5-6 and TRBJ2-3, is DAGVTQSPTHLIKTRGQQVTLRCSPKSGHDTVSWYQQALGQGPQFIFQYYEEEERQRGNFPDRFSGHQFPNYSSELNVNALLLGDSALYLCASSSGREGFADTQYFGPGTRLTVL.

The rearrangement joins TRBV30 to TRBJ1-2; D gene uncertain. The germline gives CDR1 GTSNPN, CDR2 SVGIG (reference sequence). This CDR3 region has 12 residues. Trimming stripped 0 bases from V and 14 bases from J, with 16 bases between. The CDR3 sequence: CAWSVNSGPLTF. CDR3 DNA: TGTGCCTGGAGTGTAAATTCTGGCCCGTTAACCTTC.

In this sample, this clone turned up a few times. The V gene is TRBV6-6, the J gene TRBJ1-2, with TRBD1 identical over 10 bases. V lost 7 bases and J lost 6; bases outside the gene matches: 2. This CDR3 is built from 12 residues. Germline V gives CDR1 MNHNY, CDR2 SVGAGI (reference sequence). Written as DNA, the CDR3 is TGTGCCAGCATCGGGACAGGGGATGGCTACACCTTC. Translating it yields CASIGTGDGYTF.

The rearrangement joins TRBV28 to TRBJ2-1, with D perhaps matching TRBD1 (5 bases). V was pared by 4 bases and J by 10 bases, with 14 bases between. The germline V gene encodes CDR1 MDHEN and CDR2 SYDVKM. The length of the CDR3 is 13 residues. CDR3 sequence reads: CASSWGRQWEQFF. DNA of the CDR3: TGTGCCAGCAGTTGGGGCAGACAATGGGAGCAGTTCTTC. Variable domain in full (rest from reference TRBV28 and TRBJ2-1): DVKVTQSSRYLVKRTGEKVFLECVQDMDHENMFWYRQDPGLGLRLIYFSYDVKMKEKGDIPEGYSVSREKKERFSLILESASTNQTSMYLCASSWGRQWEQFFGPGTRLTVL.

The CDR3, as DNA: TGTGCCAGCAGCTTAGCTGGGGGCAGGGCCCCGAGTGAGCAGTACTTC. This translates into CASSLAGGRAPSEQYF. The chain joins TRBV7-9 to TRBJ2-7; D possibly corresponds to TRBD1 (6 bases). The germline gives CDR1 SEHNR, CDR2 FQNEAQ (reference sequence). V lost 0 bases and J 7 bases, leaving 19 bases between the germline ends. The CDR3 consists of 16 residues.

The chain links TRBV5-8 to TRBJ2-1, with 8 bases identical to TRBD1. There are 19 residues in the CDR3. Germline assignment: CDR1 SGHTS and CDR2 YDEGEE. V shed 0 bases, J shed 4 bases, and the junction held 15 bases outside the gene matches. The CDR3 spells CASSLAENRGQGYYNEQFF. The CDR3 DNA is TGTGCCAGCAGCTTGGCCGAAAACCGCGGACAGGGCTATTACAATGAGCAGTTCTTC.

The J gene is TRBJ2-1, the V gene TRBV5-1; 10 nucleotides align to TRBD2. Trimming removed 4 bases from V and 4 bases from J; junction bases left unmatched: 5. The germline V gene encodes CDR1 SGHRS and CDR2 YFSETQ. This CDR3 is 15 amino acids long. CDR3 coding DNA: TGCGCCAGCAGCGCCCTACTAGCGGGGTACAATGAGCAGTTCTTC. It yields the protein CASSALLAGYNEQFF.

The CDR3 protein is CASSPRGQGGTGANVLTF. In DNA, the CDR3 is TGTGCCAGCAGCCCGAGGGGGCAGGGGGGCACTGGGGCCAACGTCCTGACTTTC. The chain uses TRBV28 and TRBJ2-6; tentative D call: TRBD1 (7 bases). Germline CDR1 reads MDHEN; CDR2 reads SYDVKM. The CDR3 has 18 amino acids. The germline V and J ends were trimmed by 6 bases and 2 bases, with 20 bases remaining between them.